Below, 21 T cell receptor beta chains from the same sample are listed, as sequenced in a study of T cells after yellow fever vaccination. TCRdb processed the 5' RACE reads anew with MiXCR; each CDR3 protein has one entry. The sample gives under 200,000 distinct CDR3 sequences, 11% of which show up once; 35% to 40% is in the top ten. The sample was CD8+ T cells sorted from PBMCs, taken 15 days after the yellow fever booster vaccination. These receptor sequences come from a man aged 18 to 30 who received the YFV17D yellow fever vaccine.

This clonotype has just a few counts. The gene calls are TRBV4-3 and TRBJ2-6, with TRBD1 identical over 10 bases. From germline, CDR1 is LGHNA and CDR2 YSLEER. The V and J ends lost 2 bases and 9 bases, in that order; junction bases with no gene match: 7. The length of the CDR3 is 16 residues. CDR3 in DNA: TGCGCCAGCAGCCAACTTGGGACAGGGGTGGTCAACGTCCTGACTTTC. Its translation is CASSQLGTGVVNVLTF.

The V gene is TRBV19, the J gene TRBJ1-1; maybe TRBD1 (5 bases). V was shortened by 7 bases and J by 11 bases, with 14 bases between the two germline ends. Germline loops: CDR1 LNHDA, CDR2 SQIVND (reference sequence). The CDR3 contains 11 residues. CDR3 amino acids: CASNGGRRAFF. CDR3 DNA: TGTGCCAGTAACGGGGGACGGCGGGCTTTCTTT.

This clonotype showed up many times. The chain uses TRBV7-3 and TRBJ2-1; weak D call: TRBD2 (6 bases). With 3 bases removed from V and 4 bases from J, the gap between germline ends came to 7 bases. Germline assignment: CDR1 SGHTA and CDR2 FQGTGA. The CDR3 has 13 amino acids. DNA for the CDR3: TGTGCCAGCAGCTTTGGGGGGTACAATGAGCAGTTCTTC. It specifies CASSFGGYNEQFF.

The chain is built from TRBV9 and TRBJ2-2; the D is unclear. In germline, CDR1 is SGDLS, CDR2 YYNGEE. The CDR3 has 17 amino acids. Trimming removed 0 bases from V and 0 bases from J, with 12 bases in between. The CDR3 nucleotides read TGTGCCAGCAGCGTAGCACGGACGACAACGAACACCGGGGAGCTGTTTTTT. It yields the protein CASSVARTTTNTGELFF.

The chain carries TRBV6-4 and TRBJ2-3; 11 bases align to TRBD2. CDR1 is MRHNA, CDR2 SNTAGT, per germline. The CDR3 loop spans 15 amino acids. With V trimmed by 6 bases and J by 6 bases, 8 bases remained unmatched. CDR3 residues: CASSQVAGGLDTQYF. CDR3 sequence (DNA): TGTGCCAGCAGCCAAGTAGCGGGGGGGCTGGATACGCAGTATTTT.

The V and J genes are TRBV4-3 and TRBJ2-2; 10 bases agree with TRBD2. Germline assignment: CDR1 LGHNA and CDR2 YSLEER. After removal of 0 bases from V and 4 bases from J, the junction contained 5 bases not matched to a gene. The CDR3 runs 17 residues. The CDR3 bases are TGCGCCAGCAGCCAAGATCAGCGGGGGGGGTTCACCGGGGAGCTGTTTTTT. Encoded protein: CASSQDQRGGFTGELFF.

This clonotype was detected a few times. V and J are TRBV5-1 and TRBJ1-1; TRBD1 matches 7 bases. The trim removed 3 bases at V and 1 base at J, leaving 6 bases unmatched. The CDR3 is made up of 15 amino acids. Germline V gives CDR1 SGHRS, CDR2 YFSETQ. The CDR3, as DNA: TGCGCCAGCAGCTGGAGGGGGCCGACGAACACTGAAGCTTTCTTT. This codes for CASSWRGPTNTEAFF.

This clonotype was detected only a few times. The chain carries TRBV15 and TRBJ2-6; 11 positions agree with TRBD1. CDR1 and CDR2 from the germline V gene are LNHNV and YYDKDF (reference sequence). The CDR3 sequence is 16 residues long. V lost 3 bases, J lost 4 bases, and 2 bases stayed unmatched. CDR3: CATSRDRGQGANVLTF. The CDR3 DNA is TGTGCCACCAGCAGGGACAGGGGGCAAGGGGCCAACGTCCTGACTTTC.

V usage is TRBV2 and J usage is TRBJ2-3, with D perhaps matching TRBD1 (6 bases). Trimming cost V 6 bases and J 0 bases, with 16 bases left between them. Per germline, CDR1 SNHLY and CDR2 FYNNEI. The CDR3 is 16 amino acids. The CDR3 bases are TGTGCCAGCAGATCGGACAGTACCACTAGCACAGATACGCAGTATTTT. Translating it yields CASRSDSTTSTDTQYF.

This clonotype was observed a few times. This chain joins TRBV11-2 and TRBJ2-3; tentatively, D is TRBD1 (6 bases). Germline loops: CDR1 SGHAT, CDR2 FQNNGV. V was shortened by 5 bases and J by 1 base, with 13 bases between the two germline ends. The CDR3 loop spans 15 amino acids. The CDR3 nucleotides are TGTGCCAGCAGCACAACAGGGAGCGGCACAGATACGCAGTATTTT. Protein sequence: CASSTTGSGTDTQYF.

This clonotype was counted between two and nine times. The J gene is TRBJ2-1, the V gene TRBV28, with D unclear. The CDR3 has 13 amino acids. Per the germline V gene, CDR1 is MDHEN and CDR2 is SYDVKM. V shed 5 bases and J shed 5 bases, with 10 bases lying between them. The CDR3 DNA reads TGTGCCAGCAGTCCCCCTCGAGACAATGAGCAGTTCTTC. It specifies CASSPPRDNEQFF.

The chain has TRBV5-5 and TRBJ2-2; D not certain. The V gene's germline CDR1 is SGHKS and CDR2 YYEKEE (reference sequence). The CDR3 consists of 13 residues. The V gene lost 0 bases and the J gene lost 7 bases, with 7 bases spanning the gap. This CDR3 is CASSLGFYGELFF. The CDR3 nucleotides read TGTGCCAGCAGCTTGGGTTTTTACGGGGAGCTGTTTTTT.

The chain joins TRBV19 to TRBJ1-5; D possibly corresponds to TRBD1 (6 bases). Germline-derived CDR1 and CDR2 are LNHDA and SQIVND (reference sequence). The CDR3 has 12 amino acids. Trimming took 9 bases from V and 8 from J, leaving 14 bases between them. This chain's CDR3 is CASRDTFEPQHF. The CDR3 region has the DNA TGTGCCAGCCGGGACACCTTTGAGCCCCAGCATTTT.

The genes are TRBV7-6 and TRBJ1-5; 8 nucleotides align to TRBD1. Germline V CDR1 and CDR2: SGHVS, FNYEAQ. The CDR3 extends over 16 amino acids. V lost 5 bases to trimming and J lost 3 bases; unmatched junction nucleotides: 9. DNA for the CDR3: TGTGCCAGCAGCCCCGACAGGGGTTGGGTCAATCAGCCCCAGCATTTT. Amino acid sequence: CASSPDRGWVNQPQHF.

The gene calls are TRBV6-6 and TRBJ1-5, with 12 bases that match TRBD1. V gave up 2 bases and J gave up 15 bases; unmatched junction bases: 11. CDR3 length: 15 residues. Germline lookup yields CDR1 MNHNY and CDR2 SVGAGI (reference sequence). The CDR3 sequence is CASSYTGDRGPQGHF. As DNA, the CDR3 is TGTGCCAGCAGTTACACGGGGGACAGGGGGCCCCAGGGGCATTTT.

In its sample, this clonotype was seen a few times. The chain recombines TRBV29-1 with TRBJ2-2; D perhaps matches TRBD2 (6 bases). Germline loops: CDR1 SQVTM, CDR2 ANQGSEA. Trimming removed 6 bases from V and 3 bases from J, with 17 bases in between. The CDR3 is 15 amino acids. The CDR3 DNA follows: TGCAGCGTGACGGGACTCCCGGGCGACACCGGGGAGCTGTTTTTT. It specifies CSVTGLPGDTGELFF.

This clonotype was picked up a small number of times. V and J are TRBV6-6 and TRBJ1-5; D gene uncertain. The CDR3 has 13 residues. Germline V lookup: CDR1 MNHNY, CDR2 SVGAGI (reference sequence). V dropped 5 bases and J dropped 6 bases, with 11 bases sitting between them. CDR3 sequence reads: CASSLRSSQPQHF. The CDR3 DNA reads as TGTGCCAGCAGTCTTAGATCGAGTCAGCCCCAGCATTTT.

The rearrangement joins TRBV4-1 to TRBJ2-1; a weak D match, TRBD1 (5 bases). The CDR3 has 15 amino acids. Germline V gene sequence: CDR1 MGHRA, CDR2 YSYEKL. V was clipped by 1 base and J by 2 bases, with 9 bases between them. As DNA, the CDR3 is TGCGCCAGCAGCCAAGTATCAGGGACCTACAATGAGCAGTTCTTC. This codes for CASSQVSGTYNEQFF.

In its sample, this clonotype was seen many times. DNA of the CDR3: TGTGCCAGCAGCCAAGGGTCCTCTGGGGCCAACGTCCTGACTTTC. Amino acid sequence: CASSQGSSGANVLTF. V is TRBV7-9 and J is TRBJ2-6, with D unclear. V lost 5 bases and J 0 bases, leaving 8 bases between the germline ends. This CDR3 region has 15 residues. The germline gives CDR1 SEHNR, CDR2 FQNEAQ (reference sequence).

This clonotype was observed many times. The genes are TRBV4-2 and TRBJ2-3; 9 bases agree with TRBD2. J gave up 3 bases and V 0 bases, and 7 bases lay outside the gene matches. The V gene's germline CDR1 is LGHNA and CDR2 YNFKEQ. The CDR3 has 17 residues. This CDR3 is CASSQEVARGGTDTQYF. In DNA form, the CDR3 reads TGTGCCAGCAGCCAAGAAGTGGCGCGGGGGGGGACAGATACGCAGTATTTT.

The chain combines TRBV27 with TRBJ2-7; D remains unclear. Per the germline V gene, CDR1 is MNHEY and CDR2 is SMNVEV (reference sequence). The CDR3 loop spans 13 amino acids. V was pared by 3 bases and J by 1 base, with 7 bases between. The CDR3 loop reads CASSFRASYEQYV. CDR3 nucleotide sequence: TGTGCCAGCAGTTTTAGGGCGTCCTACGAGCAGTACGTC.